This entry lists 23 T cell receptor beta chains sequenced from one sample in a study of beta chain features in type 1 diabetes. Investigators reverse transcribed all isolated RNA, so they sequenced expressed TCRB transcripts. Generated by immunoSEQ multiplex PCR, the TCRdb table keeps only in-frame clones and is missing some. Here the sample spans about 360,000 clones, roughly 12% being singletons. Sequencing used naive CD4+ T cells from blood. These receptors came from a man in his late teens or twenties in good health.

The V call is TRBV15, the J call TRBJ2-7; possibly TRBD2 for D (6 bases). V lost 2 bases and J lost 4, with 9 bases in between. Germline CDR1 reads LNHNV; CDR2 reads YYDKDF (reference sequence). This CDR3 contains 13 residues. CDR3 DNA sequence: TGTGCCACCAGCAGACTAGCGTTGTACGAGCAGTACTTC. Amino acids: CATSRLALYEQYF.

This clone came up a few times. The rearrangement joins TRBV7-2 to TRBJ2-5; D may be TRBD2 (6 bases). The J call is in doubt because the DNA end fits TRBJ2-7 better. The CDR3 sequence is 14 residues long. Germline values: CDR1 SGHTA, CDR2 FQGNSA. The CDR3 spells CASSPKGLQYEQYF. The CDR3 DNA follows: TGTGCCAGCAGCCCAAAGGGACTCCAATACGAGCAGTACTTC.

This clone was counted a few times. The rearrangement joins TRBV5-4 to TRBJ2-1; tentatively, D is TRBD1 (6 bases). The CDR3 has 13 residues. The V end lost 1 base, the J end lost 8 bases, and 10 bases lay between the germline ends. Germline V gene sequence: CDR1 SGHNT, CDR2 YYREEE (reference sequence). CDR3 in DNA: TGTGCCAGCAGCTTGCCAACAGGGTATGAGCAGTTCTTC. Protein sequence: CASSLPTGYEQFF.

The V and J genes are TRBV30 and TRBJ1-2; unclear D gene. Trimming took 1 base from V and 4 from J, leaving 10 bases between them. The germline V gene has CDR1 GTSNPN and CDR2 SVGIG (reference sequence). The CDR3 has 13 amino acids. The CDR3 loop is CAWSASAVYGYTF. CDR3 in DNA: TGTGCCTGGAGTGCCTCGGCGGTCTATGGCTACACCTTC. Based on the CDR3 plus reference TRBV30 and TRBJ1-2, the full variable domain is SQTIHQWPATLVQPVGSPLSLECTVEGTSNPNLYWYRQAAGRGLQLLFYSVGIGQISSEVPQNLSASRPQDRQFILSSKKLLLSDSGFYLCAWSASAVYGYTFGSGTRLTVV.

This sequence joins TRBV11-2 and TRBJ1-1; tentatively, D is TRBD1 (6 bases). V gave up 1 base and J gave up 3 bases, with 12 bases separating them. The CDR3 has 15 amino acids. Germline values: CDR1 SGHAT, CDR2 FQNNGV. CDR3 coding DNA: TGTGCCAGCAGCTTAGGTGCAGGGGTGGACACTGAAGCTTTCTTT. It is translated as CASSLGAGVDTEAFF.

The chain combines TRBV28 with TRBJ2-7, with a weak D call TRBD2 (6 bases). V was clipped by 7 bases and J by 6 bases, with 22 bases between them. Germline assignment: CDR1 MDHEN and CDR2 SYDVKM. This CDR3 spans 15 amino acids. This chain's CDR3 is CASTGTAPRLGEQYF. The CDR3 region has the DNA TGTGCCAGCACCGGGACTGCGCCGCGTTTGGGCGAGCAGTACTTC. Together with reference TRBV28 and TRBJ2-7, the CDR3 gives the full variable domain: DVKVTQSSRYLVKRTGEKVFLECVQDMDHENMFWYRQDPGLGLRLIYFSYDVKMKEKGDIPEGYSVSREKKERFSLILESASTNQTSMYLCASTGTAPRLGEQYFGPGTRLTVT.

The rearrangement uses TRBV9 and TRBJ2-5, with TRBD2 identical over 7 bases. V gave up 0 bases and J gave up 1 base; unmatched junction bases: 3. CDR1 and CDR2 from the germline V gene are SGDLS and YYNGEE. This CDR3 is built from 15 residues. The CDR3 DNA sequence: TGTGCCAGCAGCGTAGAAACTAGCGCCCAAGAGACCCAGTACTTC. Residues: CASSVETSAQETQYF. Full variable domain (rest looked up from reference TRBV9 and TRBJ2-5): DSGVTQTPKHLITATGQRVTLRCSPRSGDLSVYWYQQSLDQGLQFLIQYYNGEERAKGNILERFSAQQFPDLHSELNLSSLELGDSALYFCASSVETSAQETQYFGPGTRLLVL.

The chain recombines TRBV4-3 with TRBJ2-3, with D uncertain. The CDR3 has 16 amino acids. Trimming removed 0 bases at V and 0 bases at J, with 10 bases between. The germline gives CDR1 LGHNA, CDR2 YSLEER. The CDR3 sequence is CASSQEPWPSTDTQYF. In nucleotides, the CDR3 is TGCGCCAGCAGCCAAGAGCCCTGGCCGAGCACAGATACGCAGTATTTT.

CDR3 bases: TGTGCCAGTCCAGGATATGGCTACACCTTC. Its protein is CASPGYGYTF. This chain joins TRBV21-1 and TRBJ1-2; TRBD1 is taken as the D call from the table, unchecked against the DNA. TRBV21-1 is a recognized pseudogene. The CDR3 extends over 10 amino acids.

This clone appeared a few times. This CDR3 reads CASSQTGSNTEAFF. DNA for the CDR3: TGTGCCAGCAGCCAGACAGGGTCGAACACTGAAGCTTTCTTT. The V gene is TRBV9, the J gene TRBJ1-1; 7 positions agree with TRBD1. The germline V gene has CDR1 SGDLS and CDR2 YYNGEE. The ends lost 4 bases at V and 1 base at J; junction bases unmatched: 4. The CDR3 is 14 amino acids.

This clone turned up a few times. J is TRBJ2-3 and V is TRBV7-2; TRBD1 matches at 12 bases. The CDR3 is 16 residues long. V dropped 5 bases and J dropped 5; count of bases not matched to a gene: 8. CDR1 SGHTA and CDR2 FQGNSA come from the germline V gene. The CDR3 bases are TGTGCCAGCAGCCTCCTGGGACAGGGGGCATTAGATACGCAGTATTTT. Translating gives CASSLLGQGALDTQYF.

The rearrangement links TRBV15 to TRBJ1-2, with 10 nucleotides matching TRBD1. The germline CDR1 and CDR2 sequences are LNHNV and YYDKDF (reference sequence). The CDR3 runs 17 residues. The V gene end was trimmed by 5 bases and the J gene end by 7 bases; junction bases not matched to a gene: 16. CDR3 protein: CATSSWTGGFIRSGYTF. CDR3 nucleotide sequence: TGTGCCACCAGCTCCTGGACAGGGGGTTTCATACGGTCTGGCTACACCTTC.

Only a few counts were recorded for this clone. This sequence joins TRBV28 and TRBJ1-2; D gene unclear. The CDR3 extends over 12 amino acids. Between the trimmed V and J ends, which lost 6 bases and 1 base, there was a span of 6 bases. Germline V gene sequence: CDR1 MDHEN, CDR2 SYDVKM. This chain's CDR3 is CASRQLNYGYTF. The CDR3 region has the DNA TGTGCCAGCAGACAGCTTAACTATGGCTACACCTTC.

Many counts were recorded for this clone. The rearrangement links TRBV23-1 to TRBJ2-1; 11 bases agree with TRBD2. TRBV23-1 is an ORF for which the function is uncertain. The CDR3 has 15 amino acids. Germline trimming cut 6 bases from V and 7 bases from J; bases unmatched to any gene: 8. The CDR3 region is CASRSGLAEFNEQFF. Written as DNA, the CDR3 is TGCGCCAGCAGATCGGGACTAGCGGAATTTAATGAGCAGTTCTTC.

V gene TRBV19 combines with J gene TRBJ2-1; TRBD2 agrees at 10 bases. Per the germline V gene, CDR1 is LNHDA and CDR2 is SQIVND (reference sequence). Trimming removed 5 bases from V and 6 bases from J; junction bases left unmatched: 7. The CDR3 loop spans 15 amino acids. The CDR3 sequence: CASSVLAGSGNEQFF. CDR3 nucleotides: TGTGCCAGTAGTGTACTAGCGGGAAGTGGCAATGAGCAGTTCTTC.

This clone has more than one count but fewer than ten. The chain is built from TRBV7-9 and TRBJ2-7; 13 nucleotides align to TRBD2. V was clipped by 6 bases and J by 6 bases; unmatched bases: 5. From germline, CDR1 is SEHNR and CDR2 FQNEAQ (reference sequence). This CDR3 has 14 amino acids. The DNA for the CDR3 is TGTGCCAGCAGTCCGGGACTAGCGGGAATCGAGCAGTACTTC. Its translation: CASSPGLAGIEQYF.

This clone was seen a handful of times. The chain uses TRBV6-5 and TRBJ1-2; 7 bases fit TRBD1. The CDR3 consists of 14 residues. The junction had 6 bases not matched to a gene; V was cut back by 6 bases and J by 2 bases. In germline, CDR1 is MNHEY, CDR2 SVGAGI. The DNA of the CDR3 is TGTGCCAGCAGCCGGGACAGTGCGAACTATGGCTACACCTTC. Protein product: CASSRDSANYGYTF.

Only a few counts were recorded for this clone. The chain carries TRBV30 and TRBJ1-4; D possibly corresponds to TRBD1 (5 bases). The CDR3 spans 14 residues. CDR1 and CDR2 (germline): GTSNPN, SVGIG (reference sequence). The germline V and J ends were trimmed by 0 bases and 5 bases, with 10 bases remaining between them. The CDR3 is CAWSVRGVNEKLFF. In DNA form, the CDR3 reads TGTGCCTGGAGTGTACGGGGGGTAAATGAAAAACTGTTTTTT. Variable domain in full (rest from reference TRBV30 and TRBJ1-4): SQTIHQWPATLVQPVGSPLSLECTVEGTSNPNLYWYRQAAGRGLQLLFYSVGIGQISSEVPQNLSASRPQDRQFILSSKKLLLSDSGFYLCAWSVRGVNEKLFFGSGTQLSVL.

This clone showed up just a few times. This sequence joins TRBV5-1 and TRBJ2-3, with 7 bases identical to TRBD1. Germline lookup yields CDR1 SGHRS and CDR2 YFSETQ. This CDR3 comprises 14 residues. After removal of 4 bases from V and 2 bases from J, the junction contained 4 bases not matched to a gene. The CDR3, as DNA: TGCGCCAGCAGCCCCGGACAGGTCACAGATACGCAGTATTTT. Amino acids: CASSPGQVTDTQYF.

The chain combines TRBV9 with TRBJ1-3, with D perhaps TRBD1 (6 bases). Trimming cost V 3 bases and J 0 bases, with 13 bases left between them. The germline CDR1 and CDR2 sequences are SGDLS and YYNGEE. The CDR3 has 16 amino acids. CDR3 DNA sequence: TGTGCCAGCAGCGCAACAGGGTCTATCTCTGGAAACACCATATATTTT. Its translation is CASSATGSISGNTIYF.

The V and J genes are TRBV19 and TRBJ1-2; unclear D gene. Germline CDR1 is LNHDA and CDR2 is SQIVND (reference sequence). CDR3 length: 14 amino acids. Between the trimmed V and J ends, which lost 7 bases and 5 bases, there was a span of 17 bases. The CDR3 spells CASTPNYGPYGYTF. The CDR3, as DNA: TGTGCCAGTACCCCTAACTACGGCCCGTATGGCTACACCTTC.

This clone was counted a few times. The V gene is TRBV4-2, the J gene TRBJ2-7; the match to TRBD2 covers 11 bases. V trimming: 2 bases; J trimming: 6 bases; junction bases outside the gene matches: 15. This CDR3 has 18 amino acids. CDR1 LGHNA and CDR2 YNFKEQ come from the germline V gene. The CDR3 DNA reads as TGTGCCAGCAGCCAATCGGGGACTAGCGGCAGAGCGATCGGCGAGCAGTACTTC. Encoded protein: CASSQSGTSGRAIGEQYF.

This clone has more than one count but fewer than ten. The chain's CDR3 is CASSLGQVNTEAFF. CDR3 nucleotide sequence: TGTGCCAGCAGCCTCGGACAGGTGAACACTGAAGCTTTCTTT. This chain uses TRBV7-3 with TRBJ1-1; 7 bases agree with TRBD1. Germline V gives CDR1 SGHTA, CDR2 FQGTGA. The V gene end was trimmed by 5 bases and the J gene end by 0 bases; junction bases not matched to a gene: 3. CDR3 length equals 14 residues.